This TCR beta chain was retrieved from a study of blood T cells in healthy people across ages (dated by TCRdb to between 2014 and 2017). Some background on the complete study: Template switching captured roughly one uniquely barcoded TCR beta cDNA molecule per two T cells in model experiments. Donors were grouped into four age groups: young (average approximately 16 years), middle-aged (about 38), aged (around 66) and long-lived (over 80). To avoid experimental bias, donors of different ages were randomly spread across the sequencing lanes. Using deep sequencing normalized with unique cDNA molecular identifiers, the study measured how TCR beta repertoire diversity changes with age. Using the same blood draw, the study looked at two additional independent replicas of 1 million unique cDNA reads for two donors, one aged 18 to 30 and the other aged 80 or older. The paper as a whole reports these results and caveats: Bulk unsorted PBMC profiling prevented conclusive comparison of naive and antigen-experienced compartments. Because donor CMV infection status was unknown, age-related changes in expanded clonotypes were potentially confounded. The long-lived group showed more naive CD4+ T cells, fewer expanded clones and increased TCR diversity than the aged group, suggesting age selection. As age increased, observed TCR beta diversity per million T cells dropped in a roughly linear way, and a significant reduction was already evident by age 40. Estimates of total diversity based on one million sequenced T cells were considered lower bounds and underestimates. The percentage of naive T cells measured by flow cytometry correlated strongly with observed TCR beta diversity.

This clonotype turned up a few times. Its cognate antigen has yet to be identified. Base qualities are not provided; no much larger clone lies one nucleotide away. The donors were roughly 39 Caucasian individuals from Russia, aged roughly 6 to 100 years, who were systemically healthy. Roughly 10 milliliters of peripheral blood were collected from each donor into EDTA-treated Vacutainer tubes. Ficoll-Paque density-gradient centrifugation was used to isolate PBMCs, with at least 6.5 million per sample. Trizol reagent was used to extract total RNA from the PBMCs, yielding at least 5 micrograms per sample. For every donor, an aliquot of PBMCs went through flow cytometry to measure the percentages of naive CD45RAhigh/CD27high T cells. The library was obtained by 5' RACE. Sequenced using an Illumina HiSeq 2500. The second PCR ran for roughly 7 to 12 cycles and used a J-beta primer mix along with a sample-barcoded 5' primer. Each TCR beta cDNA molecule received a unique molecular identifier from a template-switch 5' adaptor carrying 12 random nucleotides. Each sample yielded at least 3 million CDR3-containing paired-end reads. The Mint cDNA synthesis kit, primed by a TRBC-specific oligonucleotide, was used to synthesize first-strand cDNA from all RNA. After uracil-DNA glycosylase treatment, a first 18-cycle PCR used universal primers M1SS and BC2_uni_R on all cDNA. In the source study's methods: For normalization, 1 million high-quality reads, each with a distinct molecular identifier, were randomly selected from each sample. Instead of being binned into consensus sequences, reads that shared molecular identifiers were thrown out. CDR3 identification, clonotype clustering and error correction used MiTCR with a Q25 quality threshold and the strictest error-elimination algorithm. Lower-bound total TCR beta diversity was estimated with a nonparametric unseen species model using Euler transformation. TCRdb trimmed the raw reads at Q25, called clones with MiXCR and kept productive beta chains. All rows with the same CDR3 protein become a single entry with the most common DNA and genes. The V and J calls were not made by the authors but by TCRdb's processing. This sample gives hundreds of thousands of distinct CDR3 sequences in total; under 35% of them show up just once. The top ten constitute roughly 17% of the sample.

Sequenced material: blood. The TCR was taken from a woman older than 75 in good health.

The nucleotide sequence reads as follows: TGCGCCAGCAGCTCCGGTAACTCATACACTGAAGCTTTCTTT. This encodes CASSSGNSYTEAFF. This sequence uses TRBV5-1 and TRBJ1-1; too little of a D gene remains to name it. The CDR3 spans 14 residues, from the cysteine through the phenylalanine. CDR3 DNA is the only sequence kept; it has 42 bases, read in frame from the first base. V and J are truncated by 3 bases and 3 bases respectively, leaving an intervening sequence of 12 bases. Reading the germline V gene gives CDR1 SGHRS and CDR2 YFSETQ.